This TCR beta chain appears in the sequencing data of a study of response to subunit inactivated influenza vaccine. Study observations and caveats: Researchers suggested that each seasonal influenza vaccination recruits few new T cells.

The length of the CDR3 is 16 residues. The V and J ends lost 3 bases and 3 bases respectively, with 14 bases between them. Per the germline V gene, CDR1 is MGHRA and CDR2 is YSYEKL. TCRdb redid the calling of the RT-PCR reads with MiXCR, one entry per CDR3 protein. The sample has about 520,000 distinct CDR3 sequences, around 25% seen once; the top ten hold approximately 2%. On this clonotype: Its antigen is currently unknown.

This chain joins TRBV4-1 and TRBJ2-2; tentative D call: TRBD1 (7 bases). The specimen comprised CD4+ T cells sorted from PBMCs, sampled 4 to 6 days after vaccination. This TCR came from a man aged 50 to 60 who received an inactivated influenza vaccine. The CDR3 loop is CASSQYRGGDTGELFF. CDR3 DNA sequence: TGCGCCAGCAGCCAGTACAGGGGCGGGGACACCGGGGAGCTGTTTTTT.